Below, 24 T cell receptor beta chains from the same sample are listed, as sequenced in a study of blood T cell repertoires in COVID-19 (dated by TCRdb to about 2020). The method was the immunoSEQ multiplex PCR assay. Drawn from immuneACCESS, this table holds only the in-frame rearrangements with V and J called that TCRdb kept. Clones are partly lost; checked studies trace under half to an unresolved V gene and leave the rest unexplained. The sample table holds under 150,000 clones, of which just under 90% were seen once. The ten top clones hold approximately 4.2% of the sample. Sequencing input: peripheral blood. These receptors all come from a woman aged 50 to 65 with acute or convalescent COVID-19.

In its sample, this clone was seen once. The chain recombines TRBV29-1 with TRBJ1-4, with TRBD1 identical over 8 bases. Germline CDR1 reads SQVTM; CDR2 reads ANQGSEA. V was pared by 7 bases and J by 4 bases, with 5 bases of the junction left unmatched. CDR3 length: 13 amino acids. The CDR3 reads CSGMDRDNEKLFF. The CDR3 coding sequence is TGCAGCGGAATGGACAGGGATAATGAAAAACTGTTTTTT.

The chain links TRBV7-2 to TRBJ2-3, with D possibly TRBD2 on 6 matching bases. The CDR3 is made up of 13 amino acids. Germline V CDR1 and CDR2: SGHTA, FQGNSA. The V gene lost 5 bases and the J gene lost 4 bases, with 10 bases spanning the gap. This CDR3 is CASSPGRSDTQYF. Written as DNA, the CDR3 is TGTGCCAGCAGCCCTGGGAGGTCAGATACGCAGTATTTT. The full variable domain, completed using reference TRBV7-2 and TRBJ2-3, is GAGVSQSPSNKVTEKGKDVELRCDPISGHTALYWYRQSLGQGLEFLIYFQGNSAPDKSGLPSDRFSAERTGGSVSTLTIQRTQQEDSAVYLCASSPGRSDTQYFGPGTRLTVL.

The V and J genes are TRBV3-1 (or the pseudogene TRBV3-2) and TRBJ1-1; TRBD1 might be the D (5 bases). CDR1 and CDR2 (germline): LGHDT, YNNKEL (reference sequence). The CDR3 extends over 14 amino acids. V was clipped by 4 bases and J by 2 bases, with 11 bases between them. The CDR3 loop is CASSPVGGNTEAFF. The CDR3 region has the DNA TGTGCCAGCAGCCCAGTGGGGGGAAACACTGAAGCTTTCTTT.

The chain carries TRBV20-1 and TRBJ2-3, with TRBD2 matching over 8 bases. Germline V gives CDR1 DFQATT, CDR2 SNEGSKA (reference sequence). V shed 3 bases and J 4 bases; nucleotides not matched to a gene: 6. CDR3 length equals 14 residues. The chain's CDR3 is CSASSSGNSDTQYF. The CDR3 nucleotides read TGCAGTGCTAGTAGTAGCGGGAACTCAGATACGCAGTATTTT.

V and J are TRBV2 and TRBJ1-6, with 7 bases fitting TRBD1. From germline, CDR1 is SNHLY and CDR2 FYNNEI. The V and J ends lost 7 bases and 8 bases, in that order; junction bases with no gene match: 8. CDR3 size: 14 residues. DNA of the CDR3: TGTGCCAGCACCCCGGGACAGAGTTATTCACCCCTCCACTTT. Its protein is CASTPGQSYSPLHF.

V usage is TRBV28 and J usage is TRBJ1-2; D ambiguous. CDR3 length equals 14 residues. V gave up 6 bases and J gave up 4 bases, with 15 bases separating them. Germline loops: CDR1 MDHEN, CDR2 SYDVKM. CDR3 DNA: TGTGCCAGCAGCCCCAAGCGGGTGGGCTATGGCTACACCTTC. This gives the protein CASSPKRVGYGYTF.

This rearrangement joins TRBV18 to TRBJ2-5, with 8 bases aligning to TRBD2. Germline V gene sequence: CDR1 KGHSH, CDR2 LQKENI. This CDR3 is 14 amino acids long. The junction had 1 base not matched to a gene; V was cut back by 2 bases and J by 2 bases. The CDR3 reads CASSPTGGQETQYF. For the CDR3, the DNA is TGTGCCAGCTCACCAACGGGGGGGCAAGAGACCCAGTACTTC.

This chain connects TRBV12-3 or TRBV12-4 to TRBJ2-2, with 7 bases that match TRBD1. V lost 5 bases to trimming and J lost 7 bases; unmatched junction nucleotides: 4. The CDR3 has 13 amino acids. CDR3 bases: TGTGCCAGCAGTCTCTCAGGGGGCGGGGAGCTGTTTTTT. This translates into CASSLSGGGELFF.

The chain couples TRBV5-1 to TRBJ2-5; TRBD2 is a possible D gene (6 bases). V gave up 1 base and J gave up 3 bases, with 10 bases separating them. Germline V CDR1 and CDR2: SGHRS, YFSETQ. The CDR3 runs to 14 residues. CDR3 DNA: TGCGCCAGCAGCTTGTTGGTAGCGGAAGAGACCCAGTACTTC. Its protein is CASSLLVAEETQYF.

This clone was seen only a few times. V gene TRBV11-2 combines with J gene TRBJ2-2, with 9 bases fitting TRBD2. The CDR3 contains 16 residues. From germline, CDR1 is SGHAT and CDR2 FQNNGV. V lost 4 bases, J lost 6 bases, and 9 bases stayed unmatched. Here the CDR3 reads CASSSLSGGRAGELFF. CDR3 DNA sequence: TGTGCCAGCAGCTCGCTGAGCGGGGGGCGGGCCGGGGAGCTGTTTTTT.

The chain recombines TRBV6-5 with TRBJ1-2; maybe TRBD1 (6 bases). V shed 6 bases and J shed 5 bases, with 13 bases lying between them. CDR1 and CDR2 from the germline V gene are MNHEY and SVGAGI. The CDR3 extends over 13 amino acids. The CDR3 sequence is CASRTGIRYGYTF. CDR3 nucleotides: TGTGCCAGCAGAACAGGGATTCGGTATGGCTACACCTTC.

The CDR3 here is CASSLGGLSYNEQFF. CDR3 nucleotides: TGTGCCAGCAGCTTAGGGGGCCTTTCCTACAATGAGCAGTTCTTC. The genes are TRBV11-3 and TRBJ2-1; D is perhaps TRBD1 (5 bases). The CDR3 is made up of 15 amino acids. V lost 1 base, J lost 1 base, and 8 bases lay in between. CDR1 is SGHNT and CDR2 is YENEEA in the germline V gene. The whole variable domain, remainder taken from reference TRBV11-3 and TRBJ2-1, is EAGVVQSPRYKIIEKKQPVAFWCNPISGHNTLYWYLQNLGQGPELLIRYENEEAVDDSQLPKDRFSAERLKGVDSTLKIQPAELGDSAVYLCASSLGGLSYNEQFFGPGTRLTVL.

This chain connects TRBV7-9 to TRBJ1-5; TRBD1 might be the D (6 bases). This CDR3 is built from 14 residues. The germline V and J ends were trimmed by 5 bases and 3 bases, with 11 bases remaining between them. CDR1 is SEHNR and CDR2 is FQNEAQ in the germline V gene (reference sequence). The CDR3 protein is CASSRGAPNQPQHF. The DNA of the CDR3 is TGTGCCAGCAGCAGGGGGGCACCCAATCAGCCCCAGCATTTT. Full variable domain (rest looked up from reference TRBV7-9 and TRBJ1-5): DTGVSQNPRHKITKRGQNVTFRCDPISEHNRLYWYRQTLGQGPEFLTYFQNEAQLEKSRLLSDRFSAERPKGSFSTLEIQRTEQGDSAMYLCASSRGAPNQPQHFGDGTRLSIL.

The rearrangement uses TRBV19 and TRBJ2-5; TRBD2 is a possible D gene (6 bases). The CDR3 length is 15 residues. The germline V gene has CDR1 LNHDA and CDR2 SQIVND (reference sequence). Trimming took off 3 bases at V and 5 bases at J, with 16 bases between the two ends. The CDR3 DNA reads TGTGCCAGTAGTATTCGGGACTCTTGGGGGGAGACCCAGTACTTC. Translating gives CASSIRDSWGETQYF.

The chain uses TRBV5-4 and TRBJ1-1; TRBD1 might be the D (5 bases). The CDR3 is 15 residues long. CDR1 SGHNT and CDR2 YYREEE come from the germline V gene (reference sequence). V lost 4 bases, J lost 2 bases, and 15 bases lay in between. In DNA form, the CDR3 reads TGTGCCAGCAGCACCCTTGACAGTTACAACACTGAAGCTTTCTTT. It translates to CASSTLDSYNTEAFF. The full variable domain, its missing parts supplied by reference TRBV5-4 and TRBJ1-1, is ETGVTQSPTHLIKTRGQQVTLRCSSQSGHNTVSWYQQALGQGPQFIFQYYREEENGRGNFPPRFSGLQFPNYSSELNVNALELDDSALYLCASSTLDSYNTEAFFGQGTRLTVV.

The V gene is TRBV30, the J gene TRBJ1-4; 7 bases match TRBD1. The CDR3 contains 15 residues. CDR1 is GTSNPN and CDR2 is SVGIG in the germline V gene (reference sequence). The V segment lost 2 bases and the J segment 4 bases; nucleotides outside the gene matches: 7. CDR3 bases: TGTGCCTGGAGTCACACGGGACAGATTAATGAAAAACTGTTTTTT. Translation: CAWSHTGQINEKLFF.

CDR3 protein: CASSPGSETGLTQYF. The CDR3 nucleotides read TGTGCCAGCTCCCCCGGTTCCGAGACGGGGTTGACGCAGTATTTT. The V and J genes are TRBV13 and TRBJ2-3; tentative D call: TRBD2 (5 bases). The CDR3 has 15 residues. The V end was cut by 8 bases, the J end by 9 bases, with 24 bases between. CDR1 and CDR2 from the germline V gene are PRHDT and FYEKMQ (reference sequence).

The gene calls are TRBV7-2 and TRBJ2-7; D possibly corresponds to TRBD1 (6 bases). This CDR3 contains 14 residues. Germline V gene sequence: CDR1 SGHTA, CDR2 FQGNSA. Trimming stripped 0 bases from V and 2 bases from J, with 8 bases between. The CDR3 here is CASSLAGQPYEQYF. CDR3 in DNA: TGTGCCAGCAGCTTAGCAGGACAGCCCTACGAGCAGTACTTC.

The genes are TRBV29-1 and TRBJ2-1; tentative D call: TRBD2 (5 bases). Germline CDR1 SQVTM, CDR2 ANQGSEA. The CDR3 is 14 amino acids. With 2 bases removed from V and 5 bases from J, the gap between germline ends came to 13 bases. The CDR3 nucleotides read TGCAGCGTTGAATGGGCGGGCGATAACAATGAGCAGTTCTTC. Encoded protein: CSVEWAGDNNEQFF.

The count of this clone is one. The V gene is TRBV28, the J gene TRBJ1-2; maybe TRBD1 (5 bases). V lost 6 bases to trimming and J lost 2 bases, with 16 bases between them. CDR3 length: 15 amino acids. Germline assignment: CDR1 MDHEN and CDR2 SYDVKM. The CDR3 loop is CASRYSRVRNYGYTF. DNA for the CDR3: TGTGCCAGCAGGTATTCCAGGGTGCGGAACTATGGCTACACCTTC.

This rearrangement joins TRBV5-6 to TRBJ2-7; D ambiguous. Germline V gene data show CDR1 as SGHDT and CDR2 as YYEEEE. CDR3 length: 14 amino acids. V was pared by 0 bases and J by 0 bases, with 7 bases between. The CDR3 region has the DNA TGTGCCAGCAGCTTGGGGCTCAGCTCCTACGAGCAGTACTTC. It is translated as CASSLGLSSYEQYF.

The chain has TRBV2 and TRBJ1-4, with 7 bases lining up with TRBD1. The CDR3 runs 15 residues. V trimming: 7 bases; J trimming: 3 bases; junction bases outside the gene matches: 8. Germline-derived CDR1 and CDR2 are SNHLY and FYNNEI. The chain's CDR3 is CASTGGLTANEKLFF. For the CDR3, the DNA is TGTGCCAGCACAGGGGGGTTAACAGCTAATGAAAAACTGTTTTTT.

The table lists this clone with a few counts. The CDR3 DNA is TGTGCCAGCAACCAACTAGCTTCCCGACCTCACGAGCAGTACTTC. This gives the protein CASNQLASRPHEQYF. This rearrangement joins TRBV2 to TRBJ2-7; D is perhaps TRBD2 (6 bases). This CDR3 contains 15 residues. CDR1 is SNHLY and CDR2 is FYNNEI in the germline V gene. With 7 bases removed from V and 5 bases from J, the gap between germline ends came to 21 bases.

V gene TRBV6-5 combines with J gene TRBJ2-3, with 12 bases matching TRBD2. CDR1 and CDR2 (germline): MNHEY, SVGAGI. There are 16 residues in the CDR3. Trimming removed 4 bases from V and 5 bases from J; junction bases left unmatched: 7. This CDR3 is CASSSRLAGDRDTQYF. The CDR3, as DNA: TGTGCCAGCAGTTCCAGACTAGCGGGGGATCGAGATACGCAGTATTTT.